This T cell receptor (beta chain) was documented in a study of PD-1 blockade in classical Hodgkin lymphoma. Study results and limitations: No one has yet defined what causes the repertoire differences, which may be disease activity or prior therapy. Diminished baseline TCR diversity has been reported in newly diagnosed patients relative to healthy donors.

Germline V gene lookup returns CDR1 MGHDK and CDR2 SYGVNS. CDR3 length: 14 amino acids. V lost 9 bases, J lost 1 base, and 12 bases lay in between. Concerning this clone itself: Its cognate antigen is unknown.

The time point denotes: newly diagnosed, previously untreated cHL patient sample. Acting as the comparison were PBMCs from newly diagnosed, untreated classical Hodgkin lymphoma. The repertoire was sequenced with immunoSEQ multiplex PCR; TCRdb's copy has only in-frame clones and lacks some. The sample shows roughly 70,000 clones, over 90% of them seen only once. The clonotype was recovered from a human donor with classical Hodgkin lymphoma. The sample consisted of peripheral blood mononuclear cells (PBMCs). The rearrangement links TRBV25-1 to TRBJ2-2; no reliable D call. The CDR3 region is CASSGRLNTGELFF. CDR3 nucleotide sequence: TGTGCCAGTTCCGGACGGCTGAACACCGGGGAGCTGTTTTTT.